What follows is one TCR beta chain and its context. This sample stems from a study of shared clonotypes between healthy human individuals. Sequencing used immunoSEQ multiplex PCR; TCRdb keeps in-frame clones, though not all of them. Of about 2.4 million clones in the sample, 93% were seen once. This CDR3 comprises 13 residues. Germline-derived CDR1 and CDR2 are SNHLY and FYNNEI. V shed 8 bases and J shed 2 bases, with 12 bases lying between them. Sequencing input: naive CD4+ T cells from PBMCs. The sample's subset: CD45RA+ positively selected. This chain joins TRBV2 and TRBJ2-5, with a weak D call TRBD2 (5 bases). The clonotype originates from a man in his late teens or twenties in good health. Some clones in this sample may be carry-over from other donors' samples. This CDR3 is CASLGLGQETQYF. Written as DNA, the CDR3 is TGTGCCAGCCTTGGACTGGGACAAGAGACCCAGTACTTC.